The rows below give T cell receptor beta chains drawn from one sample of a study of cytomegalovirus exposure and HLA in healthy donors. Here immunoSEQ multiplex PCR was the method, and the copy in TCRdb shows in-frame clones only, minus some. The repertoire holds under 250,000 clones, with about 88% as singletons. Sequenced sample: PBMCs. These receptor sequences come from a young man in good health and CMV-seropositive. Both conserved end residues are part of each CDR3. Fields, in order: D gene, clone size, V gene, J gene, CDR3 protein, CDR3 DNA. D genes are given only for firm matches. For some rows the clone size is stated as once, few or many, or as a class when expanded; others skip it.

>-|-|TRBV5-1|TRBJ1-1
CASSFSQGDTEAFF
TGCGCCAGCAGCTTTTCGCAGGGTGACACTGAAGCTTTCTTT
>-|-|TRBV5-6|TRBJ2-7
CASSLGQSYEQYF
TGTGCCAGCAGCTTAGGCCAGTCCTACGAGCAGTACTTC
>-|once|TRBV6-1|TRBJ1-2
CASRYRDNYGYTF
TGTGCCAGCAGGTACCGGGACAATTATGGCTACACCTTC
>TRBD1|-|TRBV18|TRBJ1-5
CASSRGTGTSNQPQHF
TGTGCCAGCTCTCGCGGGACAGGGACTAGCAATCAGCCCCAGCATTTT
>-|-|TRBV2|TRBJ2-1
CASSSYFGQGGQFF
TGTGCCAGCAGTTCCTATTTCGGACAAGGTGGGCAGTTCTTC
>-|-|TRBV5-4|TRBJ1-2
CASSQGQASYGYTF
TGTGCCAGCAGCCAAGGACAAGCTAGCTATGGCTACACCTTC
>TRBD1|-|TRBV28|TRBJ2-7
CASSPGQEPYEQYF
TGTGCCAGCAGCCCCGGACAGGAACCTTACGAGCAGTACTTC
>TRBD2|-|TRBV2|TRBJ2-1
CASSLAGNEQFF
TGTGCCAGCAGTCTAGCGGGCAATGAGCAGTTCTTC
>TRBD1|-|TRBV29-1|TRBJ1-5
CSVTGGGNQPQHF
TGCAGCGTGACAGGGGGCGGCAATCAGCCCCAGCATTTT
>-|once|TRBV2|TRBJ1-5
CASSKGGRTNNQPQHF
TGTGCCAGCTCGAAAGGAGGAAGGACAAACAATCAGCCCCAGCATTTT
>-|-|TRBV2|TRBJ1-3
CASSTYSGNTIYF
TGTGCCAGCAGCACTTACTCTGGAAACACCATATATTTT
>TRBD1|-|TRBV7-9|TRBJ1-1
CASSLSRDRTMNTEAFF
TGTGCCAGCAGCTTAAGCCGGGACAGGACTATGAACACTGAAGCTTTCTTT
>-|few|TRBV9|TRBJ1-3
CASSAKPSTGPSGNTIYF
TGTGCCAGCAGCGCGAAACCATCTACAGGGCCCTCTGGAAACACCATATATTTT
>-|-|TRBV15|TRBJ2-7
CATSRDIGPYEQYF
TGTGCCACCAGCAGAGATATTGGCCCCTACGAGCAGTACTTC
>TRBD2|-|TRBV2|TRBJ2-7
CASSASGRLNEQYF
TGTGCCAGCAGTGCTAGCGGGAGGTTGAACGAGCAGTACTTC
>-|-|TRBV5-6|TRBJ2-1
CASSLLPGPTNEQFF
TGTGCCAGCAGCTTGCTTCCAGGGCCCACAAATGAGCAGTTCTTC
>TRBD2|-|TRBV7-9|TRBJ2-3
CASSKGLAGSDTQYF
TGTGCCAGCAGCAAGGGACTAGCGGGATCAGATACGCAGTATTTT
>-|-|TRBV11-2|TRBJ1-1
CASSAGRGWAFF
TGTGCCAGCAGCGCGGGACGTGGTTGGGCTTTCTTT
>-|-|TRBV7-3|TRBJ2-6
CASSLRLAVFSGANVLTF
TGTGCCAGCAGCTTAAGGCTCGCAGTGTTCTCTGGGGCCAACGTCCTGACTTTC
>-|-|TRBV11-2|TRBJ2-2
CASSLNTYTGELFF
TGTGCCAGCAGTCTTAATACATACACCGGGGAGCTGTTTTTT
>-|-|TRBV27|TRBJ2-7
CASTGASYEQYF
TGTGCCAGCACAGGGGCCTCCTACGAGCAGTACTTC
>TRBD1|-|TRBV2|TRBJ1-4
CASRAGTGPAQLFF
TGTGCCAGCAGGGCCGGGACAGGGCCCGCCCAACTGTTTTTT
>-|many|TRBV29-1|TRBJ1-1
CSVDRVGSATEAFF
TGCAGCGTTGACCGAGTGGGGAGCGCCACTGAAGCTTTCTTT
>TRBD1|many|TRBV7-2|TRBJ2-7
CASSGESWDRGFYEQYF
TGTGCCAGCAGCGGAGAGAGTTGGGACAGGGGCTTCTACGAGCAGTACTTC
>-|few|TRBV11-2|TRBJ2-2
CASSLDRISRKGTGELFF
TGTGCCAGCAGCTTAGATCGGATTAGCCGAAAGGGTACCGGGGAGCTGTTTTTT
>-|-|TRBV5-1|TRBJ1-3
CASSLSTGAGNTIYF
TGCGCCAGCAGCTTGTCCACAGGAGCAGGAAACACCATATATTTT
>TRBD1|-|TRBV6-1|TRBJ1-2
CASSPMDRETYGYTF
TGTGCCAGCAGCCCCATGGACAGGGAGACCTATGGCTACACCTTC
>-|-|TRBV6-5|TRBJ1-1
CASGLGGWGGTEAFF
TGTGCCAGCGGATTAGGGGGTTGGGGAGGCACTGAAGCTTTCTTT
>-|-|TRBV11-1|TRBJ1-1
CASSPGGRNTEAFF
TGTGCCAGCAGCCCCGGGGGGCGGAACACTGAAGCTTTCTTT
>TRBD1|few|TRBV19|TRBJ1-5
CASEKRGQGHQPQHF
TGTGCCAGTGAGAAAAGGGGACAGGGGCATCAGCCCCAGCATTTT